The 26 T cell receptor beta chains below come from one sample, sequenced in a study of CD8 T cells in Susac syndrome. An input of about 0.45 to 1 ug of RNA was subjected to reverse transcription using random hexamers. TCRdb fed the immunoSEQ multiplex PCR reads into MiXCR, producing one record per CDR3 protein. The sample holds some 200,000 distinct CDR3 sequences, about 90% seen once. The sample taken for sequencing was CD8+ T cells from PBMCs. The receptors originated from a human donor with multiple sclerosis.

The chain employs TRBV29-1 and TRBJ2-7, with a weak D call TRBD1 (7 bases). V was trimmed by 6 bases and J by 2 bases, leaving 26 bases between them. The V gene's germline CDR1 is SQVTM and CDR2 ANQGSEA. The CDR3 is 17 residues long. In DNA, the CDR3 is TGCAGCGTCTTCGCAATGGGGGGACAGAGTCCTACCTACGAGCAGTACTTC. Translating it yields CSVFAMGGQSPTYEQYF.

The chain joins TRBV20-1 to TRBJ2-2; the match to TRBD2 covers 11 bases. This CDR3 has 15 amino acids. Trimming at V came to 4 bases and at J to 2 bases, leaving 3 bases not matched to a gene. Germline CDR1 is DFQATT and CDR2 is SNEGSKA (reference sequence). The CDR3 nucleotides read TGCAGTGCTACCGGGACTAGCGGAAACACCGGGGAGCTGTTTTTT. Translating it yields CSATGTSGNTGELFF.

The chain recombines TRBV4-1 with TRBJ2-1; D gene uncertain. With 3 bases removed from V and 7 bases from J, the gap between germline ends came to 10 bases. Germline V lookup: CDR1 MGHRA, CDR2 YSYEKL. The CDR3 length is 13 residues. CDR3 loop: CASSHEGRNEQFF. The CDR3 bases are TGCGCCAGCAGCCATGAAGGTAGGAATGAGCAGTTCTTC.

The rearrangement uses TRBV4-1 and TRBJ2-3, with no clear D. In germline, CDR1 is MGHRA, CDR2 YSYEKL. Trimming cost V 1 base and J 2 bases, with 16 bases left between them. The length of the CDR3 is 17 residues. The DNA of the CDR3 is TGCGCCAGCAGCCAAGGGGGTCAGTTCGGCATCACAGATACGCAGTATTTT. This encodes CASSQGGQFGITDTQYF.

The genes are TRBV7-6 and TRBJ1-5, with D unresolved. V was pared by 3 bases and J by 5 bases, with 11 bases between. The CDR3 is 14 amino acids. CDR1 SGHVS and CDR2 FNYEAQ come from the germline V gene. The CDR3 protein is CASSLGGMYQPQHF. CDR3 nucleotide sequence: TGTGCCAGCAGCTTGGGAGGGATGTATCAGCCCCAGCATTTT.

This rearrangement joins TRBV7-9 to TRBJ2-2, with 8 bases lining up with TRBD1. The CDR3 loop spans 16 amino acids. Per the germline V gene, CDR1 is SEHNR and CDR2 is FQNEAQ (reference sequence). The V and J ends lost 5 bases and 1 base, in that order; junction bases with no gene match: 6. CDR3 sequence (DNA): TGTGCCAGCAGCCCGGGGACAGGAAGGAACACCGGGGAGCTGTTTTTT. As protein: CASSPGTGRNTGELFF.

The chain carries TRBV6-6 and TRBJ1-2; the match to TRBD1 covers 8 bases. CDR1 is MNHNY, CDR2 SVGAGI, per germline (reference sequence). CDR3 length equals 12 residues. After removal of 5 bases from V and 8 bases from J, the junction contained 4 bases not matched to a gene. DNA for the CDR3: TGTGCCAGCAGTACAGGGGGTGGGGGCTACACCTTC. Its protein product is CASSTGGGGYTF.

The chain employs TRBV9 and TRBJ2-7, with D perhaps TRBD1 or TRBD2 (5 bases each). The germline CDR1 and CDR2 sequences are SGDLS and YYNGEE. Trimming took off 4 bases at V and 5 bases at J, with 13 bases between the two ends. This CDR3 comprises 13 residues. The CDR3 DNA is TGTGCCAGCAGCCCCCGGGACGGGGACGAGCAGTACTTC. Protein product: CASSPRDGDEQYF.

The sample holds one count of this clonotype. The V call is TRBV19, the J call TRBJ1-5; the D gene is possibly TRBD1 (5 bases). The germline V and J ends were trimmed by 3 bases and 1 base, with 10 bases remaining between them. This CDR3 has 15 amino acids. Germline V CDR1 and CDR2: LNHDA, SQIVND (reference sequence). CDR3 protein: CASSIAGGSNQPQHF. The CDR3, as DNA: TGTGCCAGTAGTATCGCGGGGGGAAGCAATCAGCCCCAGCATTTT.

The chain employs TRBV7-8 and TRBJ2-5; D unclear. Germline V CDR1 and CDR2: SGHVS, FQNEAQ. The CDR3 is 13 residues long. V was trimmed by 7 bases and J by 2 bases, leaving 11 bases between them. This chain's CDR3 is CASTSGWQETQYF. CDR3 nucleotides: TGTGCCAGCACGTCTGGGTGGCAAGAGACCCAGTACTTC.

This clonotype was recorded a few times. This chain uses TRBV6-5 with TRBJ2-1; D ambiguous. This CDR3 region has 14 residues. V was shortened by 7 bases and J by 0 bases, with 10 bases between the two germline ends. CDR1 and CDR2 (germline): MNHEY, SVGAGI. CDR3 DNA sequence: TGTGCCAGCACCTTAACCAGCTCCTACAATGAGCAGTTCTTC. Translating it yields CASTLTSSYNEQFF.

This clonotype was seen a few times. The CDR3 here is CASSPGQGANTEAFF. The CDR3 DNA follows: TGTGCCAGCAGTCCCGGACAGGGGGCGAACACTGAAGCTTTCTTT. The genes are TRBV6-5 and TRBJ1-1, with TRBD1 matching over 11 bases. The length of the CDR3 is 15 residues. The V segment lost 5 bases and the J segment 1 base; nucleotides outside the gene matches: 3. CDR1 and CDR2 (germline): MNHEY, SVGAGI.

The chain carries TRBV4-2 and TRBJ1-6; 9 nucleotides match TRBD1. The germline V gene encodes CDR1 LGHNA and CDR2 YNFKEQ. With 1 base clipped from V and 9 bases from J, the junction kept 13 bases outside the gene matches. This CDR3 region has 18 residues. This chain's CDR3 is CASSQVTGGGAGGSPLHF. Written as DNA, the CDR3 is TGTGCCAGCAGCCAAGTTACAGGGGGCGGGGCTGGGGGTTCACCCCTCCACTTT.

This chain links TRBV5-1 with TRBJ1-4; 7 bases are shared with TRBD1. This CDR3 has 18 amino acids. Trimming at V came to 4 bases and at J to 7 bases, leaving 19 bases not matched to a gene. Germline V gene sequence: CDR1 SGHRS, CDR2 YFSETQ. CDR3 region: CASSISGQGGPNGEKLFF. The DNA of the CDR3 is TGCGCCAGCAGCATTTCAGGTCAGGGGGGACCCAACGGTGAAAAACTGTTTTTT.

The chain is built from TRBV30 and TRBJ1-4; D is perhaps TRBD1 (5 bases). V gave up 2 bases and J gave up 0 bases, with 16 bases separating them. The CDR3 has 17 amino acids. The V gene's germline CDR1 is GTSNPN and CDR2 SVGIG (reference sequence). The DNA for the CDR3 is TGTGCCTGGAGTAGCGAGGGGATCTGGGCAACTAATGAAAAACTGTTTTTT. As protein: CAWSSEGIWATNEKLFF.

The table lists this clonotype with a count of one. The chain joins TRBV3-1 to TRBJ2-7; TRBD2 might be the D (6 bases). This CDR3 spans 15 amino acids. Germline V gives CDR1 LGHDT, CDR2 YNNKEL (reference sequence). Trimming pared 0 bases from V and 2 bases from J, leaving 11 bases between. CDR3: CASSQDSPGAYEQYF. CDR3 DNA: TGTGCCAGCAGCCAAGATAGTCCGGGGGCCTACGAGCAGTACTTC.

The chain has TRBV20-1 and TRBJ2-3; no definite D call. V lost 6 bases to trimming and J lost 1 base, with 8 bases between them. There are 12 residues in the CDR3. The germline CDR1 and CDR2 sequences are DFQATT and SNEGSKA (reference sequence). The CDR3 reads CSALRRTDTQYF. The CDR3 DNA reads TGCAGTGCCCTCAGGCGCACAGATACGCAGTATTTT.

The chain couples TRBV29-1 to TRBJ2-7; D is perhaps TRBD2 (6 bases). V lost 6 bases, J lost 3 bases, and 15 bases lay in between. There are 13 residues in the CDR3. The germline CDR1 and CDR2 sequences are SQVTM and ANQGSEA. DNA of the CDR3: TGCAGCGTCCCCGCTCGGGGAGGCTACGAGCAGTACTTC. The encoded protein is CSVPARGGYEQYF.

This clonotype has just one count. CDR3 bases: TGTGCCACCAGCGGGGACAGGGGCCCCGGAGGCTACACCTTC. Amino acids: CATSGDRGPGGYTF. V usage is TRBV15 and J usage is TRBJ1-2; 10 bases agree with TRBD1. This CDR3 has 14 residues. The V gene end was trimmed by 5 bases and the J gene end by 8 bases; junction bases not matched to a gene: 8. Germline values: CDR1 LNHNV, CDR2 YYDKDF (reference sequence).

The chain carries TRBV12-3 or TRBV12-4 and TRBJ2-7; unclear D gene. The CDR3 is made up of 11 amino acids. V shed 3 bases and J shed 4 bases, with 4 bases lying between them. CDR3 in amino acids: CASSFKYEQYF. The CDR3 bases are TGTGCCAGCAGTTTTAAGTACGAGCAGTACTTC.

The chain uses TRBV6-2 or TRBV6-3 and TRBJ2-1; maybe TRBD1 (5 bases). The CDR3 contains 16 residues. V was trimmed by 0 bases and J by 1 base, leaving 10 bases between them. Germline-derived CDR1 and CDR2 are MNHEY and SVGEGT. CDR3 in DNA: TGTGCCAGCAGTTACTCCAGGGTCAGGTCCTACAATGAGCAGTTCTTC. It is translated as CASSYSRVRSYNEQFF.

The rearrangement uses TRBV24-1 and TRBJ2-1; D is perhaps TRBD2 (6 bases). Germline V lookup: CDR1 KGHDR, CDR2 SFDVKD. CDR3 length: 13 amino acids. V was trimmed by 5 bases and J by 7 bases, leaving 11 bases between them. The CDR3 DNA reads TGTGCCACCAGTGGAGGAGGGACGAATGAGCAGTTCTTC. The encoded protein is CATSGGGTNEQFF.

V and J are TRBV3-1 and TRBJ1-1; D uncertain. The germline V gene has CDR1 LGHDT and CDR2 YNNKEL (reference sequence). Trimming took off 3 bases at V and 1 base at J, with 9 bases between the two ends. This CDR3 is built from 14 residues. The CDR3 loop reads CASSHAGSNTEAFF. The DNA for the CDR3 is TGTGCCAGCAGCCATGCAGGCTCGAACACTGAAGCTTTCTTT.

The gene calls are TRBV27 and TRBJ2-7; no reliable D call. Germline V gene sequence: CDR1 MNHEY, CDR2 SMNVEV (reference sequence). The CDR3 contains 12 residues. Trimming removed 2 bases at V and 3 bases at J, with 5 bases between. The CDR3 bases are TGTGCCAGCAGTTTAAACCACTACGAGCAGTACTTC. This codes for CASSLNHYEQYF.

The genes are TRBV24-1 and TRBJ1-1; D gene ambiguous. Germline CDR1 and CDR2: KGHDR and SFDVKD. The V end lost 9 bases, the J end lost 2 bases, and 12 bases lay between the germline ends. This CDR3 has 13 residues. CDR3 bases: TGTGCCACCCAACAAAGAGCTAACACTGAAGCTTTCTTT. It yields the protein CATQQRANTEAFF.

The V call is TRBV6-2 or TRBV6-3, the J call TRBJ2-7, with 9 bases fitting TRBD1. The germline V gene has CDR1 MNHEY and CDR2 SVGEGT. J gave up 2 bases and V 0 bases, and 14 bases lay outside the gene matches. The CDR3 contains 19 residues. The CDR3 DNA reads as TGTGCCAGCAGTTACTCGACGGTGAGGACAGGGGAGAGGGCCTACGAGCAGTACTTC. This codes for CASSYSTVRTGERAYEQYF.